This entry lists 14 T cell receptor beta chains sequenced from one sample in a study of blood T cell repertoires in COVID-19. This table comes from immunoSEQ multiplex PCR, and its TCRdb copy is limited to in-frame clones, with some not included. The sample carries almost 20,000 clones, more than 85% recorded once. Sequenced material: peripheral blood. These receptors came from a woman in her 50s with active COVID-19.

In this sample, this clone turned up once. CDR3 nucleotides: TGTGCCAGCAGTCTCACCCAGGCCTCCTATAATTCACCCCTCCACTTT. Encoded protein: CASSLTQASYNSPLHF. This chain connects TRBV27 to TRBJ1-6; D not resolved. The CDR3 extends over 16 amino acids. V was shortened by 5 bases and J by 0 bases, with 11 bases between the two germline ends. Germline V CDR1 and CDR2: MNHEY, SMNVEV (reference sequence).

V gene TRBV6-5 combines with J gene TRBJ2-5, with 7 bases fitting TRBD1. Germline V gene lookup returns CDR1 MNHEY and CDR2 SVGAGI. This CDR3 is 13 amino acids long. Unmatched junction bases numbered 9, after V lost 7 bases and J lost 7 bases. Here the CDR3 DNA reads TGTGCCAGCAACCTTGACAGGGATGGGACCCAGTACTTC. This encodes CASNLDRDGTQYF.

The CDR3 DNA reads TGTGCCTGGAGTCCTACCGTCCGCGGGGAGCAGTTCTTC. This codes for CAWSPTVRGEQFF. The chain employs TRBV30 and TRBJ2-1; possibly TRBD2 for D (5 bases). The length of the CDR3 is 13 residues. Germline lookup yields CDR1 GTSNPN and CDR2 SVGIG (reference sequence). Between the trimmed V and J ends, which lost 2 bases and 10 bases, there was a span of 15 bases.

The chain combines TRBV6-2 or TRBV6-3 with TRBJ2-1; 10 positions agree with TRBD2. CDR1 is MNHEY and CDR2 is SVGEGT in the germline V gene. The CDR3 runs to 21 residues. V lost 6 bases to trimming and J lost 8 bases; unmatched junction nucleotides: 28. The CDR3 bases are TGTGCCAGCAGCTTCCAGTACGCCACATCCCGGCTAGCGGGAGTTAGCGATGAGCAGTTCTTC. Its translation is CASSFQYATSRLAGVSDEQFF.

This clone has just one count. V and J are TRBV6-5 and TRBJ1-2, with TRBD1 matching over 8 bases. The CDR3 spans 14 residues. V gave up 6 bases and J gave up 7 bases; unmatched junction bases: 10. Germline CDR1 reads MNHEY; CDR2 reads SVGAGI. The CDR3 coding sequence is TGTGCCAGCAGCCCGGACAGGGAAACTGGTGGCTACACCTTC. Protein: CASSPDRETGGYTF.

This chain uses TRBV5-1 with TRBJ1-1; D possibly corresponds to TRBD1 (5 bases). In germline, CDR1 is SGHRS, CDR2 YFSETQ. The V and J ends lost 0 bases and 1 base respectively, with 7 bases between them. The CDR3 is 14 amino acids. DNA of the CDR3: TGCGCCAGCAGCTTGGACGGGGGGAACACTGAAGCTTTCTTT. Translation: CASSLDGGNTEAFF.

The chain uses TRBV5-1 and TRBJ2-1, with 8 bases lining up with TRBD2. V lost 7 bases and J lost 0; bases outside the gene matches: 3. Per the germline V gene, CDR1 is SGHRS and CDR2 is YFSETQ. The CDR3 covers 14 residues. CDR3 in amino acids: CASVSGSSYNEQFF. For the CDR3, the DNA is TGCGCCAGCGTAAGCGGGAGCTCCTACAATGAGCAGTTCTTC.

The CDR3 nucleotides read TGTGCCAGCAGCTTGGACGACAGCTCATTCTACGAGCAGTACTTC. It yields the protein CASSLDDSSFYEQYF. The gene calls are TRBV5-4 and TRBJ2-7, with a possible D match to TRBD1 (5 bases). The length of the CDR3 is 15 residues. With 0 bases removed from V and 3 bases from J, the gap between germline ends came to 13 bases. CDR1 is SGHNT and CDR2 is YYREEE in the germline V gene (reference sequence).

The chain links TRBV2 to TRBJ2-3; D is ambiguous. The CDR3 is made up of 14 amino acids. V lost 3 bases and J 5 bases, leaving 12 bases between the germline ends. CDR1 and CDR2 from the germline V gene are SNHLY and FYNNEI. The CDR3 region is CASSEAPRGDTQYF. The CDR3 coding sequence is TGTGCCAGCAGTGAGGCGCCCCGAGGAGATACGCAGTATTTT.

The chain has TRBV6-2 or TRBV6-3 and TRBJ2-7; D is unresolved. This CDR3 comprises 16 residues. Trimming shortened V by 3 bases and J by 5 bases, and 20 bases separated the two germline ends. Germline-derived CDR1 and CDR2 are MNHEY and SVGEGT. CDR3 loop: CASSYSPFPKFDEQYF. CDR3 DNA sequence: TGTGCCAGCAGTTATAGTCCATTCCCTAAGTTCGACGAGCAGTACTTC.

The V gene is TRBV28, the J gene TRBJ2-1; 7 bases map to TRBD2. CDR1 is MDHEN and CDR2 is SYDVKM in the germline V gene. The trim removed 4 bases at V and 4 bases at J, leaving 1 base unmatched. The CDR3 extends over 13 amino acids. CDR3 DNA sequence: TGTGCCAGCAGTTGGGGAGGGTACAATGAGCAGTTCTTC. Translated, it gives CASSWGGYNEQFF.

V usage is TRBV2 and J usage is TRBJ2-7; tentative D call: TRBD1 (6 bases). Looked up from germline, CDR1 is SNHLY and CDR2 is FYNNEI. V was pared by 6 bases and J by 3 bases, with 9 bases between. The CDR3 covers 12 residues. The CDR3 region has the DNA TGTGCCAGCAGAAGGGACAACTACGAGCAGTACTTC. It encodes CASRRDNYEQYF.

The chain is built from TRBV5-4 and TRBJ1-4; D gene uncertain. Germline values: CDR1 SGHNT, CDR2 YYREEE (reference sequence). V lost 4 bases, J lost 4 bases, and 17 bases lay in between. This CDR3 contains 16 residues. The chain's CDR3 is CASSREAGGNNEKLFF. CDR3 coding DNA: TGTGCCAGCAGCAGAGAGGCCGGAGGGAATAATGAAAAACTGTTTTTT.

The rearrangement joins TRBV7-2 to TRBJ2-1; 7 bases align to TRBD2. The V gene's germline CDR1 is SGHTA and CDR2 FQGNSA. The V and J ends lost 4 bases and 10 bases, in that order; junction bases with no gene match: 10. The CDR3 has 14 residues. In DNA, the CDR3 is TGTGCCAGCAGCTACCCGGGACTATCAGGCGAGCAGTTCTTC. It translates to CASSYPGLSGEQFF.